Detailed here is one TCR beta chain. CDR1 is LNHDA and CDR2 is SQIVND in the germline V gene (reference sequence). Deletions cut 3 bases from V and 7 bases from J, with 16 bases between. There are 15 residues in the CDR3. This specimen comes from a study of blood T cell repertoires in COVID-19. Clones were sequenced by immunoSEQ multiplex PCR, and TCRdb holds only the in-frame ones, with some missing. The sample records 140,000 or so clones, around 91% being singletons. This sequence originates from a woman in her sixties or seventies with active COVID-19. The gene calls are TRBV19 and TRBJ2-1, with a tentative D call TRBD1 (5 bases). The source material was peripheral blood. The CDR3 reads CASSIWGPLANEQFF. DNA of the CDR3: TGTGCCAGTAGTATCTGGGGCCCTCTGGCGAATGAGCAGTTCTTC.